These 22 T cell receptor beta chains originate from one sample sequenced in a study of early T cells in non-severe SARS-CoV-2 infection. MiXCR, applied by TCRdb to the 5' RACE reads, yields one record per CDR3 protein. The sample holds approximately 37,000 distinct CDR3 sequences, 7.5% to 9% seen once. This material consisted of whole blood, taken at baseline. Receptors originate from an adult who was a healthcare worker with PCR-confirmed SARS-CoV-2 infection or an uninfected control (not recorded which).

This clonotype was recorded many times. The chain couples TRBV3-1 to TRBJ1-2, with D hard to call. The CDR3 runs to 14 residues. Germline V gene lookup returns CDR1 LGHDT and CDR2 YNNKEL (reference sequence). V lost 0 bases and J lost 0, with 5 bases in between. The CDR3 DNA is TGTGCCAGCAGCCAAGAGGGAGCTAACTATGGCTACACCTTC. It yields the protein CASSQEGANYGYTF.

This clonotype was picked up many times. The rearrangement links TRBV6-2 or TRBV6-3 to TRBJ2-7; 11 bases are a match to TRBD2. Germline V gene data show CDR1 as MNHEY and CDR2 as SVGEGT. The length of the CDR3 is 15 residues. The V segment lost 4 bases and the J segment 3 bases; nucleotides outside the gene matches: 5. For the CDR3, the DNA is TGTGCCAGCAGTTCGGCACTAGCGGGAGACTACGAGCAGTACTTC. Protein sequence: CASSSALAGDYEQYF.

This clonotype was counted a few times. The J gene is TRBJ2-7, the V gene TRBV27, with a tentative D call TRBD1 (6 bases). Per the germline V gene, CDR1 is MNHEY and CDR2 is SMNVEV (reference sequence). The CDR3 contains 14 residues. Trimming took 4 bases from V and 5 from J, leaving 15 bases between them. CDR3 coding DNA: TGTGCCAGCAGTTCGGACAGTCTAGAGGACGAGCAGTACTTC. Translated, it gives CASSSDSLEDEQYF.

CDR3 protein: CASSLATGVGEAFF. DNA of the CDR3: TGTGCCAGCAGCTTGGCAACAGGGGTCGGCGAGGCTTTCTTT. V is TRBV5-6 and J is TRBJ1-1, with TRBD1 matching over 7 bases. Germline V gene data show CDR1 as SGHDT and CDR2 as YYEEEE. This CDR3 comprises 14 residues. Trimming cost V 0 bases and J 11 bases; bases outside gene matches: 10.

This clonotype occurred a few times. V is TRBV12-3 or TRBV12-4 and J is TRBJ2-7, with D hard to call. The length of the CDR3 is 12 residues. Trimming shortened V by 3 bases and J by 5 bases, and 8 bases separated the two germline ends. In DNA form, the CDR3 reads TGTGCCAGCAGTTTTAATGAGAACGAGCAGTACTTC. Translating it yields CASSFNENEQYF.

V usage is TRBV6-4 and J usage is TRBJ2-1; D gene uncertain. The CDR3 spans 13 residues. V was clipped by 3 bases and J by 7 bases, with 10 bases between them. Germline assignment: CDR1 MRHNA and CDR2 SNTAGT. CDR3 region: CASSEVAENEQFF. The CDR3 nucleotides read TGTGCCAGCAGTGAGGTAGCAGAAAATGAGCAGTTCTTC.

The chain links TRBV5-4 to TRBJ2-1, with 15 bases fitting TRBD2. This CDR3 has 19 amino acids. The V and J ends lost 0 bases and 0 bases, in that order; junction bases with no gene match: 4. Germline CDR1 reads SGHNT; CDR2 reads YYREEE (reference sequence). The CDR3 DNA sequence: TGTGCCAGCAGCTTGGGTGGACTAGCGGGGGGGACCTCCTACAATGAGCAGTTCTTC. As protein: CASSLGGLAGGTSYNEQFF.

The chain combines TRBV12-3 or TRBV12-4 with TRBJ1-1, with no clear D. CDR3 length: 13 amino acids. The ends were cut back, 2 bases at V and 1 base at J, with 5 bases in the middle. The CDR3 DNA follows: TGTGCCAGCAGTTTACTAGAGAACACTGAAGCTTTCTTT. It translates to CASSLLENTEAFF.

The chain uses TRBV3-1 and TRBJ1-6; D is ambiguous. V was clipped by 1 base and J by 3 bases, with 10 bases between them. The CDR3 runs 16 residues. The V gene's germline CDR1 is LGHDT and CDR2 YNNKEL (reference sequence). The CDR3 DNA reads TGTGCCAGCAGCCAAGCCGCTGACTTCTATAATTCACCCCTCCACTTT. Amino acid sequence: CASSQAADFYNSPLHF.

The chain has TRBV7-9 and TRBJ2-7; 7 positions match TRBD1. V lost 4 bases and J lost 2; bases outside the gene matches: 8. The V gene's germline CDR1 is SEHNR and CDR2 FQNEAQ (reference sequence). The CDR3 spans 15 residues. The CDR3 here is CASSSSGTAPYEQYF. The DNA of the CDR3 is TGTGCCAGCAGCTCAAGTGGGACAGCCCCCTACGAGCAGTACTTC.

This clonotype was seen a few times. The chain employs TRBV7-9 and TRBJ2-1; possibly TRBD1 for D (6 bases). The V end lost 1 base, the J end lost 3 bases, and 10 bases lay between the germline ends. Germline lookup yields CDR1 SEHNR and CDR2 FQNEAQ (reference sequence). The CDR3 has 15 amino acids. The CDR3 bases are TGTGCCAGCAGCTTAGAGCAAGGGGGCTACAATGAGCAGTTCTTC. Encoded protein: CASSLEQGGYNEQFF.

Ten or more counts support this clonotype. CDR3 sequence reads: CASSVQQGNGEQYF. CDR3 DNA sequence: TGCGCCAGCAGTGTTCAACAGGGAAACGGCGAGCAGTACTTC. The chain uses TRBV10-1 and TRBJ2-7, with D perhaps matching TRBD1 (6 bases). Per germline, CDR1 WNHNN and CDR2 SYGVQD (reference sequence). The CDR3 is 14 residues long. V gave up 4 bases and J gave up 6 bases, with 16 bases separating them.

This clonotype has a handful of counts. This chain uses TRBV20-1 with TRBJ2-1; tentative D call: TRBD2 (6 bases). The CDR3 has 14 residues. V lost 0 bases and J lost 5, with 11 bases in between. Germline CDR1 DFQATT, CDR2 SNEGSKA (reference sequence). This chain's CDR3 is CSARDPGVHNEQFF. Here the CDR3 DNA reads TGCAGTGCTAGAGACCCGGGGGTTCACAATGAGCAGTTCTTC.

J is TRBJ1-2 and V is TRBV12-3 or TRBV12-4; D is unclear. This CDR3 is built from 18 residues. The V end was cut by 3 bases, the J end by 0 bases, with 20 bases between. In DNA form, the CDR3 reads TGTGCCAGCAGTTTGAGATCTTTCGCCCGAGGACCTAACTATGGCTACACCTTC. Protein sequence: CASSLRSFARGPNYGYTF.

The CDR3 protein is CASSQGRGFDQPQHF. CDR3 coding DNA: TGTGCCAGCAGTCAAGGGCGGGGGTTTGATCAGCCCCAGCATTTT. The chain has TRBV5-5 and TRBJ1-5, with D tentatively TRBD1 (5 bases). V was clipped by 5 bases and J by 5 bases, with 17 bases between them. This CDR3 comprises 15 residues. CDR1 is SGHKS and CDR2 is YYEKEE in the germline V gene (reference sequence).

This clonotype was counted many times. The CDR3 region is CASSRTGRNTEAFF. Written as DNA, the CDR3 is TGTGCCAGCAGTCGGACAGGGAGGAACACTGAAGCTTTCTTT. The rearrangement uses TRBV12-3 or TRBV12-4 and TRBJ1-1; 8 bases fit TRBD1. Unmatched junction bases numbered 3, after V lost 5 bases and J lost 1 base. The CDR3 has 14 amino acids.

This clonotype has more than one count but fewer than ten. The V call is TRBV18, the J call TRBJ1-6; 7 bases match TRBD1. CDR3 length equals 14 residues. The ends lost 3 bases at V and 7 bases at J; junction bases unmatched: 3. Germline V gene data show CDR1 as KGHSH and CDR2 as LQKENI. The CDR3 DNA reads TGTGCCAGCTCACCTCAGGGGGAGAATTCACCCCTCCACTTT. Encoded protein: CASSPQGENSPLHF. Complete variable domain (other parts from reference TRBV18 and TRBJ1-6): NAGVMQNPRHLVRRRGQEARLRCSPMKGHSHVYWYRQLPEEGLKFMVYLQKENIIDESGMPKERFSAEFPKEGPSILRIQQVVRGDSAAYFCASSPQGENSPLHFGNGTRLTVT.

This clonotype was found many times. The genes are TRBV20-1 and TRBJ2-5, with a tentative D call TRBD1 (6 bases). This CDR3 region has 14 residues. The ends were cut back, 5 bases at V and 5 bases at J, with 18 bases in the middle. The germline gives CDR1 DFQATT, CDR2 SNEGSKA (reference sequence). The CDR3 coding sequence is TGCAGTGCTCTTCCCCAGGGGCTACGGGAGACCCAGTACTTC. Translated: CSALPQGLRETQYF.

The chain joins TRBV12-3 or TRBV12-4 to TRBJ1-5; D unresolved. The germline V and J ends were trimmed by 3 bases and 6 bases, with 9 bases remaining between them. The CDR3 spans 13 residues. Here the CDR3 DNA reads TGTGCCAGCAGTTTGGGTTCCTTTCAGCCCCAGCATTTT. This gives the protein CASSLGSFQPQHF.

CDR3 sequence (DNA): TGTGCCAGCAGCCCAACAGGGCCCACAGATACGCAGTATTTT. Translation: CASSPTGPTDTQYF. The chain is built from TRBV11-2 and TRBJ2-3, with D possibly TRBD1 on 6 matching bases. Deletions cut 5 bases from V and 2 bases from J, with 11 bases between. CDR1 is SGHAT and CDR2 is FQNNGV in the germline V gene. The length of the CDR3 is 14 residues.

V and J are TRBV12-3 or TRBV12-4 and TRBJ2-1; D possibly corresponds to TRBD2 (6 bases). V was clipped by 8 bases and J by 0 bases, with 14 bases between them. The CDR3 totals 15 residues. CDR3 DNA: TGTGCCAGCGGCCCACGGGGGAGCTCCTACAATGAGCAGTTCTTC. Translation: CASGPRGSSYNEQFF.

The table lists this clonotype with a few counts. This rearrangement joins TRBV20-1 to TRBJ2-7; no definite D call. CDR3 length: 13 residues. V was cut by 0 bases and J by 0 bases, with 6 bases left in between. Per the germline V gene, CDR1 is DFQATT and CDR2 is SNEGSKA (reference sequence). CDR3 in amino acids: CSARDLSSYEQYF. The DNA of the CDR3 is TGCAGTGCTAGAGATCTCAGCTCCTACGAGCAGTACTTC.